This T cell receptor (beta chain) appears in the sequencing data of a study of T cells after yellow fever vaccination. Findings and limits, study-wide: The booster saw the reappearance of most primary-vaccination clones (around 96% CD4, about 90% CD8). It was the secondary response that reached its peak faster, day 5 versus 15, but it was weaker.

CDR1 is MNHEY, CDR2 SMNVEV, per germline (reference sequence). Trimming cost V 1 base and J 7 bases; bases outside gene matches: 4. The CDR3 spans 14 residues. One entry per CDR3 protein results from TCRdb running MiXCR on the 5' RACE reads. The sample records about 630,000 distinct CDR3 sequences, around an eighth being singletons. Points on this clonotype: The antigen is undetermined.

The sequence came from a man aged 30 to 45 who received the YFV17D yellow fever vaccine. Sample: PBMCs, taken on the day of the yellow fever booster vaccination. The chain has TRBV27 and TRBJ1-2; 9 nucleotides agree with TRBD1. This CDR3 reads CASSLLQGAGGYTF. CDR3 nucleotide sequence: TGTGCCAGCAGTTTATTACAGGGGGCTGGTGGCTACACCTTC.